This T cell receptor (beta chain) comes out of a study of molecular identifiers for immune sequencing clone quantification. Study-level results: Highly expanded clone sizes could end up underestimated if a barcode were shared by identical TCR molecules. Among 800,000 to 1,000,000 naive cells, spiked Jurkat TCR RNA from a single cell was reportedly detectable.

This clonotype was seen only a few times. Its antigen is unidentified. The length of the CDR3 is 17 residues. The junction had 9 bases not matched to a gene; V was cut back by 1 base and J by 1 base. Germline assignment: CDR1 ENHRY and CDR2 SYGVKD. Previously described methods and listed TCR primers were employed for the bulk TCR libraries. From the PCR reads, TCRdb called clonotypes with MiXCR, one entry per CDR3 protein. The data contain around 100,000 distinct CDR3 sequences, under 40% of them singletons. Naive CD8 T cells were sorted as CD8+CD4-CCR7+CD45RA+. The TCR comes from a human donor in good health. Some libraries in this study had Jurkat cell RNA spiked in. The specimen sequenced was naive CD8+ T cells from blood, with Jurkat cell RNA spiked in. Subset specified: FACS-sorted CD8+CD4-CCR7+CD45RA+ naive T cells. The chain carries TRBV10-3 and TRBJ1-1; 7 nucleotides align to TRBD1. The CDR3 nucleotides read TGTGCCATCAGTGAGTACCCCCAGGACAGGCCGAACACTGAAGCTTTCTTT. Translated, it gives CAISEYPQDRPNTEAFF.